A single sample is the source of the 14 T cell receptor beta chains below, sequenced in a study of cytomegalovirus exposure and HLA in healthy donors (dated by TCRdb to 2015 to 2018). The library was produced with the immunoSEQ multiplex PCR assay. Entries here come from immuneACCESS through TCRdb and include only in-frame sequences with V and J called. Some clones fail to appear in such tables; in the studies checked, an unresolved V gene covers under half of the shortfall, and the cause of the remainder is unknown. In all, the sample holds roughly 230,000 clones, and less than 95% of those were seen once. The top ten constitute roughly 3% of the sample. Material for sequencing was PBMCs. Every receptor here comes from a woman in her 30s in good health and CMV-seronegative.

The rearrangement joins TRBV4-3 to TRBJ2-1; weak D call: TRBD2 (6 bases). Germline lookup yields CDR1 LGHNA and CDR2 YSLEER. CDR3 length: 15 amino acids. Trimming stripped 0 bases from V and 8 bases from J, with 14 bases between. CDR3 in amino acids: CASSQESGLRDEQFF. As DNA, the CDR3 is TGCGCCAGCAGCCAAGAAAGCGGGCTTAGAGATGAGCAGTTCTTC.

The gene calls are TRBV29-1 and TRBJ2-1; the D gene is possibly TRBD2 (5 bases). Germline CDR1 is SQVTM and CDR2 is ANQGSEA. The CDR3 runs 12 residues. Trimming removed 4 bases at V and 8 bases at J, with 12 bases between. CDR3 residues: CSVVLALDEQFF. The CDR3 bases are TGCAGCGTTGTTCTAGCACTCGATGAGCAGTTCTTC.

This chain links TRBV6-5 with TRBJ2-1, with D possibly TRBD1 on 5 matching bases. CDR3 length equals 12 residues. The V gene lost 6 bases and the J gene lost 8 bases, with 11 bases spanning the gap. The germline CDR1 and CDR2 sequences are MNHEY and SVGAGI. This CDR3 is CASSPQGDEQFF. The CDR3 DNA sequence: TGTGCCAGCAGCCCCCAGGGCGATGAGCAGTTCTTC.

The gene calls are TRBV4-2 and TRBJ2-7, with TRBD2 matching 14 bases. This CDR3 contains 17 residues. The V gene's germline CDR1 is LGHNA and CDR2 YNFKEQ. V lost 4 bases and J lost 3; bases outside the gene matches: 8. The CDR3 region is CASSPGTSGSISYEQYF. As DNA, the CDR3 is TGTGCCAGCAGCCCAGGGACTAGCGGGAGTATTAGCTACGAGCAGTACTTC.

This sequence joins TRBV29-1 and TRBJ2-1, with 10 bases identical to TRBD2. V dropped 2 bases and J dropped 10; count of bases not matched to a gene: 8. The germline gives CDR1 SQVTM, CDR2 ANQGSEA. This CDR3 spans 14 amino acids. CDR3 DNA sequence: TGCAGCGTTGAATCTAGCGGGAGTTGGGTAGAGCAGTTCTTC. It yields the protein CSVESSGSWVEQFF.

V is TRBV11-1 and J is TRBJ2-1; no clear D gene. Germline V gene data show CDR1 as SGHAT and CDR2 as FQDESV (reference sequence). The CDR3 is 11 amino acids. V lost 2 bases, J lost 11 bases, and 7 bases lay in between. In DNA form, the CDR3 reads TGTGCCAGCAGCTTATACGACAAGCAGTTCTTC. Translation: CASSLYDKQFF.

The J gene is TRBJ2-7, the V gene TRBV7-6, with D perhaps matching TRBD2 (5 bases). V gave up 1 base and J gave up 5 bases, with 15 bases separating them. The CDR3 consists of 15 residues. CDR1 is SGHVS and CDR2 is FNYEAQ in the germline V gene. The DNA of the CDR3 is TGTGCCAGCAGCTTAGAAGGAGGCCCCAGCAACGAGCAGTACTTC. Translation: CASSLEGGPSNEQYF.

The CDR3 nucleotides read TGTGCCAGCAGCGTAGGTCGGCAGGGGGACAATGAGCAGTTCTTC. Translation: CASSVGRQGDNEQFF. V gene TRBV9 combines with J gene TRBJ2-1, with 7 bases identical to TRBD1. V shed 0 bases and J 5 bases; nucleotides not matched to a gene: 5. CDR3 length: 15 residues. The germline CDR1 and CDR2 sequences are SGDLS and YYNGEE.

This clone was observed a handful of times. The V call is TRBV19, the J call TRBJ1-2; perhaps TRBD1 as D (5 bases). Trimming removed 7 bases at V and 3 bases at J, with 12 bases between. Per germline, CDR1 LNHDA and CDR2 SQIVND (reference sequence). The CDR3 consists of 13 residues. This CDR3 reads CASTGTRDYGYTF. The CDR3 region has the DNA TGTGCCAGTACCGGGACGAGAGACTATGGCTACACCTTC.

The V gene is TRBV5-5, the J gene TRBJ2-7; 12 bases are a match to TRBD1. The ends lost 4 bases at V and 4 bases at J; junction bases unmatched: 3. Germline CDR1 is SGHKS and CDR2 is YYEKEE (reference sequence). The CDR3 length is 14 residues. CDR3 nucleotide sequence: TGTGCCAGCAGCAAGGGACAGGGGGCTTACGAGCAGTACTTC. Its translation: CASSKGQGAYEQYF. The entire variable domain, with the rest obtained from reference TRBV5-5 and TRBJ2-7, is as follows: DAGVTQSPTHLIKTRGQQVTLRCSPISGHKSVSWYQQVLGQGPQFIFQYYEKEERGRGNFPDRFSARQFPNYSSELNVNALLLGDSALYLCASSKGQGAYEQYFGPGTRLTVT.

The chain has TRBV19 and TRBJ1-5, with TRBD1 identical over 8 bases. The trim removed 7 bases at V and 1 base at J, leaving 6 bases unmatched. CDR3 length: 15 residues. CDR1 and CDR2 from the germline V gene are LNHDA and SQIVND (reference sequence). In DNA form, the CDR3 reads TGTGCCAGTATGGTCTCAGGGGGCAGCAATCAGCCCCAGCATTTT. It encodes CASMVSGGSNQPQHF. The whole variable domain, filled in from reference TRBV19 and TRBJ1-5, reads DGGITQSPKYLFRKEGQNVTLSCEQNLNHDAMYWYRQDPGQGLRLIYYSQIVNDFQKGDIAEGYSVSREKKESFPLTVTSAQKNPTAFYLCASMVSGGSNQPQHFGDGTRLSIL.

V is TRBV28 and J is TRBJ2-3; 8 positions match TRBD1. With V trimmed by 6 bases and J by 14 bases, 13 bases remained unmatched. Germline V lookup: CDR1 MDHEN, CDR2 SYDVKM. The CDR3 contains 13 residues. CDR3 sequence (DNA): TGTGCCAGCAGAAGGACAGGGACCGACGATCGGTATTTT. Protein: CASRRTGTDDRYF.

The J gene is TRBJ2-7, the V gene TRBV4-1; D may be TRBD1 (6 bases). Germline CDR1 MGHRA, CDR2 YSYEKL. The CDR3 consists of 15 residues. The V and J ends lost 6 bases and 3 bases respectively, with 18 bases between them. The CDR3 DNA reads as TGCGCCAGCAGTGACAGACAGGTCGGGTTCTACGAGCAGTACTTC. This sequence encodes CASSDRQVGFYEQYF.

J is TRBJ2-1 and V is TRBV9; 13 bases line up with TRBD2. From germline, CDR1 is SGDLS and CDR2 YYNGEE. This CDR3 has 15 residues. The junction had 6 bases not matched to a gene; V was cut back by 4 bases and J by 8 bases. CDR3 protein: CASSPGTSGIYEQFF. The CDR3 DNA is TGTGCCAGCAGCCCCGGGACTAGCGGGATCTATGAGCAGTTCTTC.